This T cell receptor beta chain was identified during a study of control samples from healthy donors and cancer patients. TCRdb's table, derived via immunoSEQ multiplex PCR, lists solely in-frame clones and lacks some. Of more than 150,000 clones detected, 90% to 95% appear once; the ten largest clones hold roughly 1.5%. Per germline, CDR1 MNHNY and CDR2 SVGAGI (reference sequence). J gave up 4 bases and V 7 bases, and 4 bases lay outside the gene matches. There are 14 residues in the CDR3. The chain joins TRBV6-6 to TRBJ1-5; 10 bases line up with TRBD1. This receptor was obtained from a man between 18 and 35 years old in good health. The sample comprised blood. CDR3 DNA sequence: TGTGCCAGCACCTGGGGACAGGGGAATCAGCCCCAGCATTTT. This gives the protein CASTWGQGNQPQHF.